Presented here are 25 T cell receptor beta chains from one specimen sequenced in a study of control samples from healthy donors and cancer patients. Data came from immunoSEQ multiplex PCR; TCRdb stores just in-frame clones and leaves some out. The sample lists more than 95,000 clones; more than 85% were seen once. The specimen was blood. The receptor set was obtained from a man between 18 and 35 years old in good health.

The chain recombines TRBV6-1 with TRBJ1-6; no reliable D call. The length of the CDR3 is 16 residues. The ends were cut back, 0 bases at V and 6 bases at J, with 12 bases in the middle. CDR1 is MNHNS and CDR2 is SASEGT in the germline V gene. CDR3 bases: TGTGCCAGCAGTGAAGCGACACAGACTACTAATTCACCCCTCCACTTT. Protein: CASSEATQTTNSPLHF.

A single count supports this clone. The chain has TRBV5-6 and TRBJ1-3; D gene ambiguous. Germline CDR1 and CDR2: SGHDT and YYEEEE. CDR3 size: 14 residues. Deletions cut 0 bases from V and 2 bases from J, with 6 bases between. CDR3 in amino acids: CASSLDVTGNTIYF. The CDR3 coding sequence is TGTGCCAGCAGCTTGGACGTGACTGGAAACACCATATATTTT.

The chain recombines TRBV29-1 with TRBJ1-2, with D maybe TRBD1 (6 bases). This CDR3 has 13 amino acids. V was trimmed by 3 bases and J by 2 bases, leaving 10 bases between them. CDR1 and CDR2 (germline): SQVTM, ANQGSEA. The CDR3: CSVDSGQNYGYTF. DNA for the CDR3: TGCAGCGTTGACTCCGGACAGAACTATGGCTACACCTTC.

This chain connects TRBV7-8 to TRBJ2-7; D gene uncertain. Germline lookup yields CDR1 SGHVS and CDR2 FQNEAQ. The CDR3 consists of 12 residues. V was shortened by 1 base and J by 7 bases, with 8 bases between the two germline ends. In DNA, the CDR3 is TGTGCCAGCAGCTTAGGGCCTTGGGAGCAGTACTTC. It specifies CASSLGPWEQYF.

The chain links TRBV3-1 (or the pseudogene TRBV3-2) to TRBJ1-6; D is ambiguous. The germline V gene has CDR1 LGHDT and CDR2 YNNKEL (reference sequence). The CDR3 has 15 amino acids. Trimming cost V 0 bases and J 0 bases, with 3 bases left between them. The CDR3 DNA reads TGTGCCAGCAGCCAAGAGATCTCCTATAATTCACCCCTCCACTTT. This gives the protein CASSQEISYNSPLHF.

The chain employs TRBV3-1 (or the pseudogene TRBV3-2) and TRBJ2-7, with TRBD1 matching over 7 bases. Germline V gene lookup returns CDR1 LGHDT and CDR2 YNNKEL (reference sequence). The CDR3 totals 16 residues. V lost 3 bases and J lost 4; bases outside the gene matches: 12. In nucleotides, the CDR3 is TGTGCCAGCAGCCAGACTAAAATGGACAGGCGATACGAGCAGTACTTC. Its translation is CASSQTKMDRRYEQYF.

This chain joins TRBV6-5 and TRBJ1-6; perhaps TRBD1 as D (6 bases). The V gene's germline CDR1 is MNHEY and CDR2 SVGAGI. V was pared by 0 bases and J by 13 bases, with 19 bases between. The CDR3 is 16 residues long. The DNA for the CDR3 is TGTGCCAGCAGTTACTCTCATCCGGGGGCTGAATGGCCCCTCCACTTT. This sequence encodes CASSYSHPGAEWPLHF.

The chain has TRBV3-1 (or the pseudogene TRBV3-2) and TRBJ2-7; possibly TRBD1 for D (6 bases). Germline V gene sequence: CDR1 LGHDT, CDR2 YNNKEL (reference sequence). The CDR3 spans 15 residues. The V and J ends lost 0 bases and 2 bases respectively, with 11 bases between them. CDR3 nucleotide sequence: TGTGCCAGCAGCCAAGATCGGACAGCTACCTACGAGCAGTACTTC. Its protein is CASSQDRTATYEQYF.

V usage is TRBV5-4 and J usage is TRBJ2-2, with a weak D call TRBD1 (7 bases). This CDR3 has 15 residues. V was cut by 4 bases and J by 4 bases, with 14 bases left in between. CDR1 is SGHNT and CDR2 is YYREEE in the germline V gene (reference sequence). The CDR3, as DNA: TGTGCCAGCAGCCAGGGGGGATTGGTCACCGGGGAGCTGTTTTTT. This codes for CASSQGGLVTGELFF.

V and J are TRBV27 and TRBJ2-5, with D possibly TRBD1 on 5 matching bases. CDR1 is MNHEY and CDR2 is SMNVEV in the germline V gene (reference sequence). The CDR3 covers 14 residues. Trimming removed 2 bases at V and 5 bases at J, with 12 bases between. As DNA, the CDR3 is TGTGCCAGCAGTTTAGCGGCAGGGTTGGAGACCCAGTACTTC. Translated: CASSLAAGLETQYF.

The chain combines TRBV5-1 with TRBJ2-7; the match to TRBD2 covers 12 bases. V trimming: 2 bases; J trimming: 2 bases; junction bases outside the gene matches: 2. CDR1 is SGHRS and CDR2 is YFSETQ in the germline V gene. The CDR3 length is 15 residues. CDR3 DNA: TGCGCCAGCAGCTTCGGACTAGCGGGACCCTACGAGCAGTACTTC. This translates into CASSFGLAGPYEQYF.

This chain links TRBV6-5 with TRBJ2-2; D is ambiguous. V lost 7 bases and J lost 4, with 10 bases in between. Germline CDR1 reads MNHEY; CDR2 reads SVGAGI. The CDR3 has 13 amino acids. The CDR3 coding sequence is TGTGCCAGCACAAACAGCCTCACCGGGGAGCTGTTTTTT. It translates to CASTNSLTGELFF.

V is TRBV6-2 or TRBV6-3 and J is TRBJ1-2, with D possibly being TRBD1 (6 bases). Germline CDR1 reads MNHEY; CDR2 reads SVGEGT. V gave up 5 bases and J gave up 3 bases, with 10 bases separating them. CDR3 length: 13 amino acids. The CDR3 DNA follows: TGTGCCAGCAGTGCCAGGGGACACTATGGCTACACCTTC. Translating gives CASSARGHYGYTF.

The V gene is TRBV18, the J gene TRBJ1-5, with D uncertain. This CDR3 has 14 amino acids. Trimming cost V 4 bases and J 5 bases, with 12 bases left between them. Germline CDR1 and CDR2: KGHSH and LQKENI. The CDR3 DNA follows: TGTGCCAGCTCACTTAAAAGTTTCGATCAGCCCCAGCATTTT. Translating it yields CASSLKSFDQPQHF.

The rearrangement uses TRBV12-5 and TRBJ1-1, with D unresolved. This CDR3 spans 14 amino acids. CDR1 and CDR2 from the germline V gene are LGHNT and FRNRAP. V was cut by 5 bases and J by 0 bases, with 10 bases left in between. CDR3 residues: CASGLYSLNTEAFF. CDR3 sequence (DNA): TGTGCTAGTGGTCTCTATAGTCTGAACACTGAAGCTTTCTTT.

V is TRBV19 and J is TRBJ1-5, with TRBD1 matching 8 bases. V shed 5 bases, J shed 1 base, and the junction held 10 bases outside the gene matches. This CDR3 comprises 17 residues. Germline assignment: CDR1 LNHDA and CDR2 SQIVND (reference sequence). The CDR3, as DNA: TGTGCCAGTAGTGGTGGACAGGGAAGAAAAAGCAATCAGCCCCAGCATTTT. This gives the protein CASSGGQGRKSNQPQHF. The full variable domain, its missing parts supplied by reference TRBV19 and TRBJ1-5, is DGGITQSPKYLFRKEGQNVTLSCEQNLNHDAMYWYRQDPGQGLRLIYYSQIVNDFQKGDIAEGYSVSREKKESFPLTVTSAQKNPTAFYLCASSGGQGRKSNQPQHFGDGTRLSIL.

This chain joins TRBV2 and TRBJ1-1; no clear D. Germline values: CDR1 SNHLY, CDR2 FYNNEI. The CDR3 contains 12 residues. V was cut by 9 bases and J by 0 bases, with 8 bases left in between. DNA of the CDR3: TGTGCCAGGGGATCGATGAACACTGAAGCTTTCTTT. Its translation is CARGSMNTEAFF. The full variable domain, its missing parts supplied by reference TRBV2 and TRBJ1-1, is EPEVTQTPSHQVTQMGQEVILRCVPISNHLYFYWYRQILGQKVEFLVSFYNNEISEKSEIFDDQFSVERPDGSNFTLKIRSTKLEDSAMYFCARGSMNTEAFFGQGTRLTVV.

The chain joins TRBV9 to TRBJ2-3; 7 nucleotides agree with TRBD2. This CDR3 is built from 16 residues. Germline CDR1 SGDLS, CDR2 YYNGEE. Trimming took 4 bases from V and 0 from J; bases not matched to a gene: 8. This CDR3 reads CASSLGLVSSTDTQYF. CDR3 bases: TGTGCCAGCAGCCTTGGACTAGTTAGTAGCACAGATACGCAGTATTTT.

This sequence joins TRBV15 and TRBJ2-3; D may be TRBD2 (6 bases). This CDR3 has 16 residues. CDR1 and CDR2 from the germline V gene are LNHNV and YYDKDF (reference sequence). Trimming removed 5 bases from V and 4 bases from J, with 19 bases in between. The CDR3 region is CATSARLVEGPDTQYF. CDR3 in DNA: TGTGCCACCAGCGCTAGACTAGTCGAGGGTCCAGATACGCAGTATTTT.

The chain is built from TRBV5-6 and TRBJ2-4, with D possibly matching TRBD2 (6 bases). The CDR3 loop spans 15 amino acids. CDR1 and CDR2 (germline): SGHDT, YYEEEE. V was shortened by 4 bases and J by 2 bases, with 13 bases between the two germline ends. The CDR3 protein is CASSPGGGSKNIQYF. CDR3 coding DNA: TGTGCCAGCAGCCCGGGTGGGGGGTCCAAAAACATTCAGTACTTC. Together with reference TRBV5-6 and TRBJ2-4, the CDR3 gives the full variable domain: DAGVTQSPTHLIKTRGQQVTLRCSPKSGHDTVSWYQQALGQGPQFIFQYYEEEERQRGNFPDRFSGHQFPNYSSELNVNALLLGDSALYLCASSPGGGSKNIQYFGAGTRLSVL.

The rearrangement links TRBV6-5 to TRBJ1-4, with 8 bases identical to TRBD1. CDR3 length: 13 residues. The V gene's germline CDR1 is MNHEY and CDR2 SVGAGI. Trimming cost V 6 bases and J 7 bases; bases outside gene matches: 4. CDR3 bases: TGTGCCAGCAGCCAGGGGGCCCGTGAAAAACTGTTTTTT. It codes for CASSQGAREKLFF.

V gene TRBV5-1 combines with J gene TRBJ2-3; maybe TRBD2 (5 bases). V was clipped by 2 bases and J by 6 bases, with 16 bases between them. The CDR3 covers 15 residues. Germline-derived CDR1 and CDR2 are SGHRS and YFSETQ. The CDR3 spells CASSFTGSWTDTQYF. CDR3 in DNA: TGCGCCAGCAGCTTTACGGGGAGTTGGACGGATACGCAGTATTTT.

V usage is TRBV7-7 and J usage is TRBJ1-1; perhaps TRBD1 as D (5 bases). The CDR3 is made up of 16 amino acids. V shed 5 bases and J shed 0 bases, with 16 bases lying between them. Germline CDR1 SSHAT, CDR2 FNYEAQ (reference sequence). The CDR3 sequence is CASSPQGPIMNTEAFF. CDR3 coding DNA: TGTGCCAGCAGCCCTCAGGGTCCTATCATGAACACTGAAGCTTTCTTT. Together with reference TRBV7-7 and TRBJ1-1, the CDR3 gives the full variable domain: GAGVSQSPRYKVTKRGQDVTLRCDPISSHATLYWYQQALGQGPEFLTYFNYEAQPDKSGLPSDRFSAERPEGSISTLTIQRTEQRDSAMYRCASSPQGPIMNTEAFFGQGTRLTVV.

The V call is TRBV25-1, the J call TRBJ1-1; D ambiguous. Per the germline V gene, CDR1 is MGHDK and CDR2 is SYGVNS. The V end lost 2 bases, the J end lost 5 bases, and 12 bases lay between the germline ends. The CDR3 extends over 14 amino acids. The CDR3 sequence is CASSEAPSGTEAFF. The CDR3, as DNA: TGTGCCAGCAGTGAAGCCCCATCGGGAACTGAAGCTTTCTTT.

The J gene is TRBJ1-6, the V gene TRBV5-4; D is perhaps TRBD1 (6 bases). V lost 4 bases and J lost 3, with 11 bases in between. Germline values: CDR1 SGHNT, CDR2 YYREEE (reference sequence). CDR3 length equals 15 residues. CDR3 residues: CASSPEGGYNSPLHF. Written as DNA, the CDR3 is TGTGCCAGCAGCCCTGAAGGGGGCTATAATTCACCCCTCCACTTT.